These 18 T cell receptor beta chains came from one sample sequenced in a study of cytomegalovirus exposure and HLA in healthy donors. The PCR was carried out with 60 Vbeta primers and 13 Jbeta primers. Data came from immunoSEQ multiplex PCR; TCRdb stores just in-frame clones and leaves some out. The data show under 95,000 clones, about 76% seen once. Sequences were obtained from PBMCs. The receptors stem from a woman aged 35 to 49 in good health and CMV-seropositive.

The chain carries TRBV13 and TRBJ1-4; 7 nucleotides line up with TRBD1. CDR3 length: 14 amino acids. Germline V gene sequence: CDR1 PRHDT, CDR2 FYEKMQ (reference sequence). The ends lost 5 bases at V and 8 bases at J; junction bases unmatched: 8. The DNA for the CDR3 is TGTGCCAGCAGCCTGTGGGACAGAGGAGAAAAACTGTTTTTT. Amino acids: CASSLWDRGEKLFF.

The chain employs TRBV5-1 and TRBJ1-2; 10 bases map to TRBD1. Per germline, CDR1 SGHRS and CDR2 YFSETQ. The CDR3 spans 15 residues. The trim removed 0 bases at V and 3 bases at J, leaving 2 bases unmatched. The CDR3 sequence: CASSLGDRGHYGYTF. CDR3 in DNA: TGCGCCAGCAGCTTGGGGGACAGGGGACACTATGGCTACACCTTC.

The chain combines TRBV30 with TRBJ2-5, with 8 bases lining up with TRBD1. CDR1 is GTSNPN and CDR2 is SVGIG in the germline V gene (reference sequence). Germline trimming cut 2 bases from V and 10 bases from J; bases unmatched to any gene: 9. The CDR3 sequence is 13 residues long. CDR3 sequence (DNA): TGTGCCTGGAGTTCCGGGACAGGTCCTAACCAGTACTTC. Protein product: CAWSSGTGPNQYF.

This chain uses TRBV6-4 with TRBJ2-3; weak D call: TRBD2 (6 bases). The germline gives CDR1 MRHNA, CDR2 SNTAGT. This CDR3 region has 15 residues. V was pared by 0 bases and J by 6 bases, with 13 bases between. CDR3 amino acids: CASSDSGRIGDTQYF. In DNA, the CDR3 is TGTGCCAGCAGTGACTCAGGGAGGATAGGGGATACGCAGTATTTT.

The rearrangement uses TRBV7-9 and TRBJ1-1; 7 bases align to TRBD1. J gave up 7 bases and V 3 bases, and 5 bases lay outside the gene matches. Germline V lookup: CDR1 SEHNR, CDR2 FQNEAQ (reference sequence). The CDR3 is 13 amino acids. CDR3 nucleotide sequence: TGTGCCAGCAGCTTCTTGACAGGGATTGAAGCTTTCTTT. Protein sequence: CASSFLTGIEAFF.

The chain employs TRBV15 and TRBJ2-2, with 7 bases fitting TRBD1. V gave up 9 bases and J gave up 4 bases; unmatched junction bases: 8. Germline V gene lookup returns CDR1 LNHNV and CDR2 YYDKDF (reference sequence). The CDR3 contains 14 residues. CDR3 DNA: TGTGCCACTATCGGGACAGAGAGCACCGGGGAGCTGTTTTTT. It codes for CATIGTESTGELFF.

The chain joins TRBV7-9 to TRBJ2-2; the D is unclear. The germline gives CDR1 SEHNR, CDR2 FQNEAQ (reference sequence). This CDR3 has 14 residues. V was trimmed by 5 bases and J by 0 bases, leaving 7 bases between them. In DNA, the CDR3 is TGTGCCAGCAGCGGGCCTACGAACACCGGGGAGCTGTTTTTT. Amino acid sequence: CASSGPTNTGELFF. The variable domain in full, with the rest retrieved from reference TRBV7-9 and TRBJ2-2, is DTGVSQNPRHKITKRGQNVTFRCDPISEHNRLYWYRQTLGQGPEFLTYFQNEAQLEKSRLLSDRFSAERPKGSFSTLEIQRTEQGDSAMYLCASSGPTNTGELFFGEGSRLTVL.

In this sample, this clone turned up once. The chain uses TRBV6-5 and TRBJ1-1, with 7 bases aligning to TRBD1. Trimming removed 7 bases from V and 0 bases from J; junction bases left unmatched: 8. CDR1 and CDR2 from the germline V gene are MNHEY and SVGAGI. The CDR3 runs 15 residues. This CDR3 is CASTLGGDMNTEAFF. CDR3 nucleotide sequence: TGTGCCAGCACCCTAGGGGGCGACATGAACACTGAAGCTTTCTTT.

This chain links TRBV9 with TRBJ2-5; a weak D match, TRBD1 (5 bases). This CDR3 contains 16 residues. Germline V gene data show CDR1 as SGDLS and CDR2 as YYNGEE. Trimming took off 0 bases at V and 2 bases at J, with 14 bases between the two ends. The CDR3: CASSVAVDRVQETQYF. In DNA form, the CDR3 reads TGTGCCAGCAGCGTAGCGGTCGACAGAGTTCAAGAGACCCAGTACTTC.

The chain is built from TRBV27 and TRBJ2-7; D perhaps matches TRBD2 (6 bases). The V end was cut by 7 bases, the J end by 6 bases, with 34 bases between. The CDR3 is 19 residues long. CDR1 and CDR2 (germline): MNHEY, SMNVEV (reference sequence). CDR3 sequence: CASKPGPGLPLSLSGEQYF. The CDR3 bases are TGTGCCAGCAAACCAGGCCCGGGACTCCCCTTGTCCCTCTCCGGCGAGCAGTACTTC.

The V gene is TRBV5-4, the J gene TRBJ2-7, with 9 bases identical to TRBD1. The trim removed 4 bases at V and 2 bases at J, leaving 4 bases unmatched. The CDR3 runs 14 residues. Per germline, CDR1 SGHNT and CDR2 YYREEE (reference sequence). The CDR3 spells CASSLDRGTYEQYF. The CDR3, as DNA: TGTGCCAGCAGCCTGGACAGGGGCACCTACGAGCAGTACTTC.

This clone has a handful of counts. V gene TRBV11-2 combines with J gene TRBJ2-1, with a tentative D call TRBD1 (6 bases). The CDR3 totals 17 residues. Trimming shortened V by 5 bases and J by 2 bases, and 19 bases separated the two germline ends. Germline loops: CDR1 SGHAT, CDR2 FQNNGV. CDR3 protein: CASSVRHAQGPYNEQFF. The DNA for the CDR3 is TGTGCCAGCAGCGTACGCCACGCACAGGGTCCCTACAATGAGCAGTTCTTC.

The V and J genes are TRBV5-1 and TRBJ1-2, with 7 bases fitting TRBD1. CDR3 length: 11 amino acids. The V gene's germline CDR1 is SGHRS and CDR2 YFSETQ. V was pared by 4 bases and J by 8 bases, with 2 bases of the junction left unmatched. The CDR3 here is CASSRGLGYTF. Written as DNA, the CDR3 is TGCGCCAGCAGCAGGGGGCTAGGCTACACCTTC.

This CDR3 is CASIKRASGDLDEQFF. The CDR3 DNA is TGTGCCAGCATCAAGAGGGCTAGCGGGGATCTGGATGAGCAGTTCTTC. This chain connects TRBV11-2 to TRBJ2-1, with 9 bases matching TRBD2. CDR3 length: 16 residues. Germline-derived CDR1 and CDR2 are SGHAT and FQNNGV. With V trimmed by 7 bases and J by 8 bases, 15 bases remained unmatched.

The rearrangement joins TRBV27 to TRBJ2-5; possibly TRBD2 for D (5 bases). The germline V gene has CDR1 MNHEY and CDR2 SMNVEV (reference sequence). CDR3 length: 14 amino acids. Trimming removed 5 bases from V and 5 bases from J, with 15 bases in between. CDR3 amino acids: CASSPIGLSETQYF. Written as DNA, the CDR3 is TGTGCCAGCAGTCCCATCGGACTCTCCGAGACCCAGTACTTC.

V gene TRBV5-5 combines with J gene TRBJ1-1, with a weak D call TRBD1 (6 bases). From germline, CDR1 is SGHKS and CDR2 YYEKEE (reference sequence). This CDR3 is built from 15 residues. Trimming shortened V by 3 bases and J by 3 bases, and 15 bases separated the two germline ends. In nucleotides, the CDR3 is TGTGCCAGCAGCTGGGGGGGCAGGGTGGACACTGAAGCTTTCTTT. Protein: CASSWGGRVDTEAFF.

This chain connects TRBV27 to TRBJ2-7; 11 nucleotides agree with TRBD1. The germline V gene has CDR1 MNHEY and CDR2 SMNVEV (reference sequence). The CDR3 runs 16 residues. With V trimmed by 6 bases and J by 2 bases, 9 bases remained unmatched. CDR3 region: CASSLVRGQGAYEQYF. The DNA of the CDR3 is TGTGCCAGCAGCCTAGTGAGGGGACAGGGGGCCTACGAGCAGTACTTC.

CDR3: CASSFGSHNEQFF. The CDR3 region has the DNA TGCGCCAGCAGCTTTGGCTCTCACAATGAGCAGTTCTTC. The rearrangement links TRBV5-1 to TRBJ2-1, with D hard to call. CDR1 SGHRS and CDR2 YFSETQ come from the germline V gene. V lost 2 bases and J 5 bases, leaving 8 bases between the germline ends. The CDR3 extends over 13 amino acids.